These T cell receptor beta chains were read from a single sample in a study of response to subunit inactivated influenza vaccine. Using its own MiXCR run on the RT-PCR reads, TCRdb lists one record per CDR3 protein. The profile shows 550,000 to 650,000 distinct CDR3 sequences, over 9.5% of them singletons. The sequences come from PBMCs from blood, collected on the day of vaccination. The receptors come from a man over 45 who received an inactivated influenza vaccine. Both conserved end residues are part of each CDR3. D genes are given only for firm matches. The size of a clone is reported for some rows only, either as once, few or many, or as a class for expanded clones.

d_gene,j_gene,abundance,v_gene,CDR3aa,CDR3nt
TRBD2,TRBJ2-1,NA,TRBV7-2,CASSLSLSGGPYNEQFF,TGTGCCAGCAGCTTAAGCCTTAGCGGGGGGCCCTACAATGAGCAGTTCTTC
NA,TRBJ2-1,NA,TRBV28,CASSPGLFSSYNEQFF,TGTGCCAGCAGTCCCGGACTATTCAGCTCCTACAATGAGCAGTTCTTC
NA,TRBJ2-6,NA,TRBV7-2,CASTLLGSPGANVLTF,TGTGCCAGCACCCTTCTTGGCTCGCCTGGGGCCAACGTCCTGACTTTC
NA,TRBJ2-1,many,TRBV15,CATSRGTLANNEQFF,TGTGCCACCAGCAGAGGAACACTAGCCAACAATGAGCAGTTCTTC
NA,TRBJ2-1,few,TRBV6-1,CASSRFLRANEQFF,TGTGCCAGCAGCCGATTTCTACGCGCCAATGAGCAGTTCTTC
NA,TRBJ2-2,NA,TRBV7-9,CASSKPTNTGELFF,TGTGCCAGCAGCAAGCCTACGAACACCGGGGAGCTGTTTTTT
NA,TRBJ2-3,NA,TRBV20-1,CSARGEGTDTQYF,TGCAGTGCTAGAGGGGAGGGCACAGATACGCAGTATTTT
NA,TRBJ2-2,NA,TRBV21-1,CASSKGRLDVNTGELFF,TGTGCCAGCAGCAAGGGACGGTTGGATGTTAACACCGGGGAGCTGTTTTTT
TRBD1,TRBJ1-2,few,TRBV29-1,CSVEQGVADGYTF,TGCAGCGTTGAACAGGGGGTTGCGGATGGCTACACCTTC
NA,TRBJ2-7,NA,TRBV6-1,CASTGARAHEQYF,TGTGCCAGCACAGGTGCCAGGGCCCACGAGCAGTACTTC
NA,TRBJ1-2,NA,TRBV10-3,CAISESPSVYTF,TGTGCCATCAGTGAGTCTCCCTCAGTATACACCTTC
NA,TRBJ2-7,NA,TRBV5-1,CASSLGLDPYEQYF,TGCGCCAGCAGCTTGGGGCTAGACCCCTACGAGCAGTACTTC
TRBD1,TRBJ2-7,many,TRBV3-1,CASSQEGDSAYEQYF,TGTGCCAGCAGCCAAGAAGGGGACAGCGCCTACGAGCAGTACTTC
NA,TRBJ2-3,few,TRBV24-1,CATSEAGTSSHTDTQYF,TGTGCCACCAGTGAGGCCGGGACATCCAGCCACACAGATACGCAGTATTTT
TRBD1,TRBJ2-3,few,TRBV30,CAWDRGNTDTQYF,TGTGCCTGGGACAGGGGGAACACAGATACGCAGTATTTT
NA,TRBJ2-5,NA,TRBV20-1,CSAEGRGGKRETQYF,TGCAGTGCTGAAGGGCGGGGAGGCAAGAGGGAGACCCAGTACTTC
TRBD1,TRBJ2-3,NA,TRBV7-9,CASSPDRLDTQYF,TGTGCCAGCAGCCCGGACAGGCTAGATACGCAGTATTTT
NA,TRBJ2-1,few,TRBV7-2,CASSFLPQGSYNEQFF,TGTGCCAGCAGCTTCCTTCCACAGGGTTCCTACAATGAGCAGTTCTTC
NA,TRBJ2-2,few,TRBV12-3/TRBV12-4,CASSLGQGLATGELFF,TGTGCCAGCAGTTTAGGGCAGGGGCTGGCCACCGGGGAGCTGTTTTTT
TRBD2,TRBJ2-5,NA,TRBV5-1,CASSSFSGGQETQYF,TGCGCCAGCAGCTCGTTTAGCGGGGGCCAAGAGACCCAGTACTTC
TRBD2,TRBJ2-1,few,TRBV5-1,CASSLASGRGSYNEQFF,TGCGCCAGCAGCTTAGCTAGCGGGAGAGGATCCTACAATGAGCAGTTCTTC
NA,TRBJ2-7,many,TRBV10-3,CAISDSYEQYF,TGTGCCATCAGTGATAGCTACGAGCAGTACTTC
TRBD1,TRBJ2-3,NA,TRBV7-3,CASSLTPDRGTDTQYF,TGTGCCAGCAGCTTAACCCCGGACAGGGGCACAGATACGCAGTATTTT
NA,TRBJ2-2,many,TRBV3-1,CASSPDAENTGELFF,TGTGCCAGCAGCCCCGACGCCGAGAACACCGGGGAGCTGTTTTTT
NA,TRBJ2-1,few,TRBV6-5,CASSWTADNEQFF,TGTGCCAGCAGTTGGACAGCCGACAATGAGCAGTTCTTC
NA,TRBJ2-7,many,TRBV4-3,CASSQAGQGSNEQYF,TGCGCCAGCAGCCAAGCGGGCCAAGGATCCAACGAGCAGTACTTC
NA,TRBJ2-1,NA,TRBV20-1,CSARDPIGEVYNEQFF,TGCAGTGCTAGAGATCCCATTGGGGAAGTTTACAATGAGCAGTTCTTC
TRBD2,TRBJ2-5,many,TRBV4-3,CASSQGTSGRWAETQYF,TGCGCCAGCAGCCAAGGGACTAGCGGGAGGTGGGCTGAGACCCAGTACTTC
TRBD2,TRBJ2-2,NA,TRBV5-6,CASSQGLDFGELFF,TGTGCCAGCAGCCAGGGACTAGATTTCGGGGAGCTGTTTTTT
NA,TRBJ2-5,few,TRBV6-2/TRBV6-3,CASKNGDRPGDQYF,TGTGCCAGCAAAAATGGAGACAGACCGGGGGACCAGTACTTC
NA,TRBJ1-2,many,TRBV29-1,CSVGGHAYGYTF,TGCAGCGTTGGGGGACATGCCTATGGCTACACCTTC
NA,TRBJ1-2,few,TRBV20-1,CRGGESNYGYTF,TGCAGGGGGGGGGAGTCTAACTATGGCTACACCTTC
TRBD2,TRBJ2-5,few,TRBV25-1,CASSEWPGTSGEETQYF,TGTGCCAGCAGTGAATGGCCGGGGACTAGCGGAGAAGAGACCCAGTACTTC
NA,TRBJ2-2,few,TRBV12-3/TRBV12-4,CASSLSSVTGELFF,TGTGCCAGCAGTTTATCTAGCGTCACCGGGGAGCTGTTTTTT
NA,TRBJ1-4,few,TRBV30,CAWSPGEKLFF,TGTGCCTGGAGCCCTGGGGAAAAACTGTTTTTT
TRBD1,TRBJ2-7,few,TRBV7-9,CASSLAPYRTGRYEQYF,TGTGCCAGCAGCTTAGCCCCCTACAGGACAGGGAGGTACGAGCAGTACTTC
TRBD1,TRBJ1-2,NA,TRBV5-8,CASSPSGQGLGYTF,TGTGCCAGCAGCCCCTCGGGACAGGGACTTGGCTACACCTTC
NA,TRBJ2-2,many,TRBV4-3,CASSQFRGGTGELFF,TGCGCCAGCAGCCAGTTTAGGGGAGGAACCGGGGAGCTGTTTTTT
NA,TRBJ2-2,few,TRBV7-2,CATQTGTGELFF,TGTGCCACCCAAACTGGGACCGGGGAGCTGTTTTTT
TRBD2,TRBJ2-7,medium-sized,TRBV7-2,CASSLVMLAGVYEQYF,TGTGCCAGCAGCTTAGTGATGCTAGCGGGAGTCTACGAGCAGTACTTC
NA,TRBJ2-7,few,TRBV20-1,CSARDPLRSSYEQYF,TGCAGTGCTAGAGACCCCTTGCGGTCCTCCTACGAGCAGTACTTC
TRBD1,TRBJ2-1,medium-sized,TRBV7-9,CASSLGQGAYNEQFF,TGTGCCAGCAGTTTGGGGCAGGGGGCCTACAATGAGCAGTTCTTC
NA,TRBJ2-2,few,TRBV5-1,CASSSPAGGGTGELFF,TGCGCCAGCAGCTCCCCGGCAGGGGGAGGCACCGGGGAGCTGTTTTTT
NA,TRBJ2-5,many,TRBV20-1,CSAEPGQGNQETQYF,TGCAGTGCTGAACCGGGACAAGGGAATCAAGAGACCCAGTACTTC
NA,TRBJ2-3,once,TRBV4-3,CASRPGLGADTQYF,TGCGCCAGCAGACCGGGACTCGGAGCAGATACGCAGTATTTT
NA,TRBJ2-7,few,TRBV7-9,CASSLAGSHEQYF,TGTGCCAGCAGCTTAGCGGGGTCCCACGAGCAGTACTTC
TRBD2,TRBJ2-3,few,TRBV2,CASKQLLAGVEDTQYF,TGTGCCAGCAAGCAACTACTAGCGGGGGTGGAAGATACGCAGTATTTT
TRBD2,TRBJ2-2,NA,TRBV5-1,CASSKTSGPSGELFF,TGCGCCAGCAGCAAGACTAGCGGCCCAAGCGGGGAGCTGTTTTTT
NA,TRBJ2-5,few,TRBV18,CASGLRQEETQYF,TGTGCCAGCGGCCTCAGACAGGAAGAGACCCAGTACTTC
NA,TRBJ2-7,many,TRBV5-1,CASSRDRDEQYF,TGCGCCAGCAGCCGAGACCGGGACGAGCAGTACTTC
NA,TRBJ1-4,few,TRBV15,CATSRDLPLQTSSEKLFF,TGTGCCACCAGCAGAGATCTGCCTTTACAGACGTCAAGTGAAAAACTGTTTTTT
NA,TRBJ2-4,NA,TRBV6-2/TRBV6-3,CASSPRGQAAKNIQYF,TGTGCCAGCAGTCCTCGCGGCCAGGCGGCCAAAAACATTCAGTACTTC